The 15 T cell receptor beta chains below come from one sample, sequenced in a study of cytomegalovirus exposure and HLA in healthy donors. The protocol was immunoSEQ multiplex PCR, while the TCRdb copy is restricted to in-frame clones and leaves out a portion. The data hold around 150,000 clones, with around 92% observed a single time. Sequenced sample: PBMCs. The source is a young woman in good health and CMV-seropositive.

This chain uses TRBV4-1 with TRBJ1-1; TRBD1 is a possible D gene (6 bases). V lost 4 bases and J 1 base, leaving 13 bases between the germline ends. The germline CDR1 and CDR2 sequences are MGHRA and YSYEKL. CDR3 length equals 15 residues. CDR3 sequence: CASSPKDSPNTEAFF. CDR3 in DNA: TGCGCCAGCAGCCCCAAGGACAGTCCGAACACTGAAGCTTTCTTT.

In its sample, this clone was seen a few times. The DNA for the CDR3 is TGTGCCAGCAGCCAAGATCCGGGAGAGACCCAGTACTTC. Translated: CASSQDPGETQYF. The chain joins TRBV14 to TRBJ2-5; D not resolved. Germline V lookup: CDR1 SGHDN, CDR2 FVKESK. This CDR3 is 13 amino acids long. Trimming took 0 bases from V and 4 from J, leaving 6 bases between them.

This sequence joins TRBV19 and TRBJ1-5, with D uncertain. The CDR3 is 15 amino acids. V lost 5 bases, J lost 3 bases, and 14 bases lay in between. Germline assignment: CDR1 LNHDA and CDR2 SQIVND (reference sequence). In DNA form, the CDR3 reads TGTGCCAGTAGTCCCATCGAGAAGAACAATCAGCCCCAGCATTTT. As protein: CASSPIEKNNQPQHF.

V usage is TRBV30 and J usage is TRBJ2-2, with 8 nucleotides matching TRBD2. The germline V gene has CDR1 GTSNPN and CDR2 SVGIG (reference sequence). CDR3 length equals 17 residues. V lost 0 bases and J lost 1; bases outside the gene matches: 7. DNA for the CDR3: TGTGCCTGGAGTGTACGCTTGGGACTAGGGAACACCGGGGAGCTGTTTTTT. Its protein product is CAWSVRLGLGNTGELFF.

This chain joins TRBV7-9 and TRBJ2-3, with D maybe TRBD2 (6 bases). There are 19 residues in the CDR3. CDR1 and CDR2 from the germline V gene are SEHNR and FQNEAQ (reference sequence). Trimming removed 5 bases from V and 5 bases from J, with 29 bases in between. The DNA for the CDR3 is TGTGCCAGCAGCATGGACGTCAGTATTGGGCAGGGAGGACGAGATACGCAGTATTTT. Translating it yields CASSMDVSIGQGGRDTQYF.

The chain joins TRBV5-6 to TRBJ2-7, with 8 bases aligning to TRBD2. Germline assignment: CDR1 SGHDT and CDR2 YYEEEE. The junction had 7 bases not matched to a gene; V was cut back by 7 bases and J by 4 bases. The CDR3 sequence is 13 residues long. This CDR3 reads CASGTSMPYEQYF. The CDR3 DNA is TGTGCCAGCGGGACTAGTATGCCGTACGAGCAGTACTTC.

The chain couples TRBV9 to TRBJ1-1; 8 nucleotides align to TRBD1. Unmatched junction bases numbered 6, after V lost 0 bases and J lost 5 bases. Per germline, CDR1 SGDLS and CDR2 YYNGEE. CDR3 length equals 15 residues. CDR3 region: CASSVGSGGGTEAFF. CDR3 bases: TGTGCCAGCAGCGTAGGATCAGGGGGCGGGACTGAAGCTTTCTTT.

Concerning this clone: The sample carries other DNA sequences with the same CDR3. The chain couples TRBV2 to TRBJ1-5, with D possibly being TRBD1 (6 bases). Germline V gene sequence: CDR1 SNHLY, CDR2 FYNNEI. This CDR3 is 13 amino acids long. V was cut by 4 bases and J by 2 bases, with 6 bases left in between. CDR3 in amino acids: CASSGQGNQPQHF. DNA for the CDR3: TGTGCCAGCAGTGGACAGGGCAATCAGCCCCAGCATTTT.

The rearrangement joins TRBV10-3 to TRBJ1-1; a possible D gene is TRBD1 (5 bases). V was pared by 4 bases and J by 4 bases, with 10 bases between. The CDR3 contains 13 residues. Germline CDR1 is ENHRY and CDR2 is SYGVKD. The CDR3 loop is CAISVDRFTEAFF. The CDR3 DNA reads as TGTGCCATCAGTGTAGACAGATTCACTGAAGCTTTCTTT.

This rearrangement joins TRBV7-9 to TRBJ1-3; possible D gene TRBD1, 6 bases. This CDR3 contains 15 residues. Germline-derived CDR1 and CDR2 are SEHNR and FQNEAQ (reference sequence). With 5 bases removed from V and 0 bases from J, the gap between germline ends came to 11 bases. The DNA of the CDR3 is TGTGCCAGCAGCCGGGACATCGCCTCTGGAAACACCATATATTTT. Its translation: CASSRDIASGNTIYF.

The CDR3 DNA follows: TGTGCCAGCAGCGTAGAAGGCGGGCCCTACGAGCAGTACTTC. Its translation is CASSVEGGPYEQYF. The V and J genes are TRBV9 and TRBJ2-7, with D perhaps matching TRBD2 (5 bases). Germline loops: CDR1 SGDLS, CDR2 YYNGEE. V lost 0 bases to trimming and J lost 2 bases, with 9 bases between them. The CDR3 has 14 amino acids.

The rearrangement links TRBV7-9 to TRBJ2-4; 8 bases align to TRBD1. The J segment lost 0 bases and the V segment lost 5 bases, leaving 9 bases of the junction unmatched. The CDR3 is 17 amino acids. CDR1 and CDR2 (germline): SEHNR, FQNEAQ (reference sequence). Written as DNA, the CDR3 is TGTGCCAGCAGCCCGAGAGGACAGGGACTAGCCAAAAACATTCAGTACTTC. Its translation: CASSPRGQGLAKNIQYF.

The chain employs TRBV19 and TRBJ1-1; D possibly corresponds to TRBD1 (5 bases). CDR1 is LNHDA, CDR2 SQIVND, per germline (reference sequence). This CDR3 has 13 amino acids. Deletions cut 5 bases from V and 1 base from J, with 8 bases between. CDR3 nucleotides: TGTGCCAGTAGTCTCACAGGGAACACTGAAGCTTTCTTT. It specifies CASSLTGNTEAFF.

V gene TRBV6-6 combines with J gene TRBJ2-1; D unresolved. This CDR3 has 13 amino acids. The germline CDR1 and CDR2 sequences are MNHNY and SVGAGI (reference sequence). Trimming stripped 7 bases from V and 6 bases from J, with 13 bases between. CDR3 protein: CASTPSNGNEQFF. CDR3 sequence (DNA): TGTGCCAGCACCCCATCAAACGGCAATGAGCAGTTCTTC.

V is TRBV5-4 and J is TRBJ2-1; 8 positions agree with TRBD1. The CDR3 contains 15 residues. Germline V gene lookup returns CDR1 SGHNT and CDR2 YYREEE (reference sequence). The V gene end was trimmed by 0 bases and the J gene end by 5 bases; junction bases not matched to a gene: 4. CDR3 residues: CASSLEGQADNEQFF. The CDR3 region has the DNA TGTGCCAGCAGCTTGGAGGGACAGGCGGACAATGAGCAGTTCTTC.